Detailed here is one TCR beta chain. These data originate in a study of T-cell reconstitution after alpha-beta-depleted transplantation in children. Unique molecular identifiers were incorporated into the prepared TCRbeta library. TCRdb reprocessed the PCR reads via MiXCR and lists one record per CDR3 protein. The sample records roughly 500,000 distinct CDR3 sequences, about 12% being singletons. The V segment lost 1 base and the J segment 8 bases; nucleotides outside the gene matches: 1. This CDR3 comprises 13 residues. Per the germline V gene, CDR1 is KGHDR and CDR2 is SFDVKD. The TCR was taken from a human donor who donated a stem cell graft to a child with combined immunodeficiency. The starting material was PBMCs from the stem cell graft donor, obtained from the stem cell graft. The V gene is TRBV24-1, the J gene TRBJ2-1, with 7 bases that match TRBD2. This CDR3 is CATSDLRGDEQFF. The CDR3 DNA follows: TGTGCCACCAGTGATTTACGGGGGGATGAGCAGTTCTTC.